Listed below are T cell receptor beta chains from one sample, sequenced in a study of breast tumors, draining lymph nodes, adjacent tissues. Each CDR3 protein gets one entry after TCRdb re-called the multiplex PCR reads with MiXCR. Among about 200,000 distinct CDR3 sequences listed, roughly 31% were seen once. The sample consisted of axillary lymph node tissue. The receptor set was obtained from a female donor with breast cancer. Some clones in this sample may be carry-over from other donors' samples. The CDR3 runs from the conserved cysteine through the conserved F or W. The D gene is left open where the match is weak. Clone size, where shown, is once, few, many, or a class for clones that have expanded.

clone_size j_call d_call v_call cdr3_aa cdr3_nt
once TRBJ1-2 TRBD1 TRBV5-1 CASSFGGTGGHGYTF TGCGCCAGCAGCTTCGGGGGGACAGGGGGTCATGGCTACACCTTC
many TRBJ2-2 . TRBV5-1 CASSFEGSGELFF TGCGCCAGCAGCTTCGAAGGATCCGGGGAGCTGTTTTTT
many TRBJ2-2 . TRBV7-3 CASTAGAHTGELFF TGTGCCAGCACGGCGGGGGCCCACACCGGGGAGCTGTTTTTT
many TRBJ2-3 TRBD2 TRBV11-2 CASSSLAGGRGTQYF TGTGCCAGCAGCTCATTAGCGGGGGGCAGGGGTACGCAGTATTTT
many TRBJ1-6 TRBD1 TRBV3-1 CASSPPDRANSPLHF TGTGCCAGCAGCCCCCCCGACAGGGCTAATTCACCCCTCCACTTT
many TRBJ2-1 . TRBV3-1 CASSRSGDEQFF TGTGCCAGCAGCCGGTCCGGCGATGAGCAGTTCTTC
many TRBJ1-2 . TRBV7-9 CASSTRETSNYGYPF TGTGCCAGCAGTACCCGGGAGACCTCTAACTATGGCTACCCCTTC
few TRBJ2-1 TRBD2 TRBV6-2/TRBV6-3 CASRKGTSGNEQFF TGTGCCAGCAGAAAGGGGACTAGCGGAAATGAGCAGTTCTTC
. TRBJ1-2 . TRBV29-1 CSPGVMPGNGYTF TGCAGCCCTGGCGTAATGCCAGGGAATGGCTACACCTTC
. TRBJ1-5 TRBD1 TRBV27 CASRGTGRRQPQHF TGTGCCAGCAGGGGGACAGGGAGGCGGCAGCCCCAGCATTTT
. TRBJ1-6 . TRBV9 CASNSLGTEGPNSPLHF TGTGCCAGCAACTCATTAGGGACGGAGGGACCTAATTCACCCCTCCACTTT
. TRBJ2-2 . TRBV18 CASSPRLPRIDTGELFF TGTGCCAGCTCACCAAGGCTCCCCAGGATTGACACCGGGGAGCTGTTTTTT
. TRBJ2-5 . TRBV9 CASSDSGNQETQSF TGTGCCAGCAGCGACTCAGGGAACCAAGAGACCCAGTCCTTC
. TRBJ1-4 . TRBV9 CASSQDRGRAEKLFF TGTGCCAGCAGCCAAGATCGGGGGCGCGCTGAAAAACTGTTTTTT
. TRBJ2-5 . TRBV7-6 CASSPPRSRAETQYF TGTGCCAGCAGCCCACCTCGAAGCAGGGCCGAGACCCAGTACTTC
. TRBJ1-1 . TRBV7-3 CASSSGPRDTEAFF TGTGCCAGCAGCTCGGGACCGAGGGACACTGAAGCTTTCTTT
. TRBJ2-2 . TRBV3-1 CASSPTGDGNTGELFF TGTGCCAGCAGCCCTACGGGGGACGGAAACACCGGGGAGCTGTTTTTT
. TRBJ2-7 TRBD2 TRBV6-1 CAPGGGYEQYF TGTGCCCCCGGGGGGGGATACGAGCAGTACTTC
many TRBJ1-5 TRBD1 TRBV19 CASNIGQGANQPQHF TGTGCCAGTAATATCGGACAGGGAGCGAATCAGCCCCAGCATTTT
many TRBJ1-5 . TRBV7-9 CASSSGGTVLGNQPQHF TGTGCCAGCAGCTCCGGAGGGACGGTCCTGGGCAATCAGCCCCAGCATTTT
many TRBJ2-7 TRBD1 TRBV28 CASSSGQAFRYEQYF TGTGCCAGCAGTTCCGGACAGGCTTTCAGGTACGAGCAGTACTTC
once TRBJ2-3 TRBD2 TRBV2 CASSRSPPPSGRSDTQYF TGTGCCAGCTCACGAAGCCCTCCCCCTAGCGGGAGATCAGATACGCAGTATTTT
. TRBJ2-7 TRBD1 TRBV4-1 CASSQTAGTGVQYF TGCGCCAGCAGCCAAACAGCCGGGACAGGGGTGCAGTACTTC
many TRBJ1-5 . TRBV19 CASSPVNQPQHF TGTGCCAGTAGTCCAGTCAATCAGCCCCAGCATTTT
many TRBJ2-2 . TRBV11-2 CASSLGGTAANTGELFF TGTGCCAGCAGCTTAGGCGGGACGGCTGCGAACACCGGGGAGCTGTTTTTT
few TRBJ1-4 . TRBV30 CAWSAYRAPNEKLFF TGTGCCTGGAGTGCCTACAGGGCCCCTAATGAAAAACTGTTTTTT
. TRBJ2-5 . TRBV25-1 CASRGDRKETQYF TGTGCCAGCAGAGGGGACCGGAAAGAGACCCAGTACTTC
. TRBJ1-2 . TRBV29-1 CSFDHRNYGYTF TGCAGCTTTGATCACAGGAACTATGGCTACACCTTC
few TRBJ1-2 TRBD1 TRBV20-1 CSAEGQGNGSTF TGCAGTGCCGAAGGACAGGGCAATGGCTCCACCTTC
many TRBJ1-3 . TRBV30 CAYSPLRNTIYF TGTGCCTACTCGCCCCTAAGGAACACCATATATTTT
many TRBJ2-1 . TRBV7-3 CASSYQVYNEQFF TGTGCCAGCAGCTATCAAGTTTACAATGAGCAGTTCTTC
many TRBJ1-2 . TRBV20-1 CSARDGWMKAYTF TGCAGTGCTAGAGATGGGTGGATGAAGGCCTACACCTTC
. TRBJ1-4 . TRBV29-1 CSVTTGPRGNEKLFF TGCAGCGTAACGACAGGCCCCCGAGGCAATGAAAAACTGTTTTTT
few TRBJ1-5 . TRBV28 CASTPGFGGNQPQHF TGTGCCAGCACCCCGGGTTTTGGGGGCAATCAGCCCCAGCATTTT
many TRBJ2-3 . TRBV24-1 CATSDTMGDTQYF TGTGCCACCAGTGATACGATGGGGGATACGCAGTATTTT
many TRBJ2-2 . TRBV4-2 CASSQEKDRGELFF TGTGCCAGCAGCCAAGAAAAGGACCGCGGGGAGCTGTTTTTT
. TRBJ1-4 TRBD1 TRBV2 CASSGDRGAYNEKLFF TGTGCCAGCAGTGGGGACAGGGGAGCCTACAATGAAAAACTGTTTTTT
many TRBJ1-2 . TRBV12-3/TRBV12-4 CASSSEGGEENGYTF TGTGCCAGCAGTTCGGAGGGGGGCGAGGAAAATGGCTACACCTTC
. TRBJ1-6 . TRBV6-2/TRBV6-3 CASNRRGRLAGGNSPLHF TGTGCCAGCAATCGCCGAGGTAGGCTAGCGGGGGGGAATTCACCCCTCCACTTT
many TRBJ1-5 TRBD1 TRBV19 CASIPGTGGMVQPQHF TGTGCCAGTATCCCCGGGACAGGGGGCATGGTTCAGCCCCAGCATTTT
. TRBJ2-1 TRBD2 TRBV28 CASILFLSTSGNEGGQQFF TGTGCCAGCATCCTCTTCCTGAGTACTAGCGGCAATGAGGGGGGGCAGCAGTTCTTC
many TRBJ1-4 TRBD1 TRBV28 CASGQGASPNEKLFF TGTGCCAGCGGACAGGGGGCGTCGCCTAATGAAAAACTGTTTTTT
many TRBJ2-1 TRBD1 TRBV4-3 CASSQVSSGTGGSHEQFF TGCGCCAGCAGCCAAGTAAGCTCCGGGACAGGGGGATCACATGAGCAGTTCTTC
many TRBJ2-3 . TRBV9 CASSVGVGVADTQYF TGTGCCAGCAGCGTAGGGGTTGGGGTGGCGGATACGCAGTATTTT
few TRBJ2-1 . TRBV28 CASSPGTASYNEQFF TGTGCCAGCAGTCCCGGGACGGCTTCCTACAATGAGCAGTTCTTC
many TRBJ1-6 TRBD1 TRBV7-9 CASSVTGGAYNSPLHF TGTGCCAGCAGCGTGACAGGGGGCGCCTATAATTCACCCCTCCACTTT
. TRBJ2-3 TRBD1 TRBV20-1 CSARRTGAGTDTQYF TGCAGTGCTAGAAGGACAGGGGCGGGCACAGATACGCAGTATTTT
many TRBJ2-5 TRBD2 TRBV7-7 CASSTGGLAGGGEPQYF TGTGCTAGCAGCACCGGCGGACTAGCGGGAGGTGGGGAGCCCCAGTACTTC
. TRBJ1-2 TRBD1 TRBV2 CASSETGQGEGQTF TGTGCCAGCAGTGAAACCGGACAGGGTGAGGGGCAGACCTTC
. TRBJ2-5 . TRBV20-1 CSASSPSGLQETQYF TGCAGTGCCAGCAGTCCCAGCGGGCTCCAAGAGACCCAGTACTTC
. TRBJ2-1 TRBD2 TRBV6-7 CASSHSIGCGRALNEQFF TGTGCCAGCAGTCACTCGATCGGATGCGGGAGAGCTCTCAATGAGCAGTTCTTC
. TRBJ2-2 TRBD2 TRBV24-1 CATSDVPPAGGRDGELFF TGTGCCACCAGTGATGTCCCCCCAGCGGGAGGGCGGGACGGGGAGCTGTTTTTC